This TCR beta chain came from a study of CD8 T cells in Susac syndrome. Germline V gene lookup returns CDR1 KGHSH and CDR2 LQKENI. Trimming removed 10 bases at V and 0 bases at J, with 10 bases between. CDR3 size: 12 residues. After extraction with the RNeasy kit, about 0.5 to 1 ug of the RNA was reverse transcribed using random hexamers. An immunoSEQ multiplex PCR generated amplified TCR beta CDR3 products spanning 54 Vbeta and 13 Jbeta. TCRdb reprocessed the immunoSEQ multiplex PCR reads with MiXCR, giving one entry per CDR3 protein. The table lists about 200,000 distinct CDR3 sequences, about 95% of them singletons. The multiple sclerosis control group was made up of treatment-naive patients with stable or active relapsing-remitting disease.

The source is a human donor with multiple sclerosis. The specimen sequenced was CD4+ T cells from PBMCs. The chain couples TRBV18 to TRBJ2-7; D not resolved. DNA of the CDR3: TGTGCCACCGCGCCGGGCTCCTACGAGCAGTACTTC. Its translation is CATAPGSYEQYF. The full variable domain, with the rest looked up from reference TRBV18 and TRBJ2-7, is NAGVMQNPRHLVRRRGQEARLRCSPMKGHSHVYWYRQLPEEGLKFMVYLQKENIIDESGMPKERFSAEFPKEGPSILRIQQVVRGDSAAYFCATAPGSYEQYFGPGTRLTVT.